Listed below are T cell receptor beta chains from one sample, sequenced in a study of blood T cell repertoires in COVID-19. Assay: immunoSEQ multiplex PCR; the TCRdb copy retains only in-frame clones and omits some. The sample has more than 35,000 clones; around three quarters are singletons. The sample consisted of peripheral blood. The receptors were sampled from a man at least 80 years old with active or convalescent COVID-19. CDR3s include the opening cysteine and the closing phenylalanine or tryptophan. A D gene is named only where the DNA matches it firmly. Some rows have no size entry. The others give once, few or many, or a class for an expanded clone.

V: TRBV5-1; size: .; J: TRBJ1-1; D: .; CDR3: CASTLQGRNTEAFF; DNA: TGCGCCAGCACACTTCAGGGCAGGAACACTGAAGCTTTCTTT
V: TRBV4-1; size: .; J: TRBJ2-1; D: .; CDR3: CASSQDRGRLAATDTNEQFF; DNA: TGCGCCAGCAGCCAAGATCGCGGGCGGCTAGCTGCAACAGACACGAATGAGCAGTTCTTC
V: TRBV7-8; size: .; J: TRBJ2-2; D: .; CDR3: CASSPTPNTGELFF; DNA: TGTGCCAGCAGCCCGACTCCGAACACCGGGGAGCTGTTTTTT
V: TRBV18; size: .; J: TRBJ1-3; D: TRBD1; CDR3: CASNAGTGAGNTIYF; DNA: TGTGCCAGCAACGCCGGGACAGGGGCTGGAAACACCATATATTTT
V: TRBV27; size: .; J: TRBJ1-5; D: .; CDR3: CALLKPQHF; DNA: TGTGCCTTACTGAAGCCCCAGCATTTT
V: TRBV9; size: .; J: TRBJ2-3; D: .; CDR3: CASSRSGSSSTDTQYF; DNA: TGTGCCAGCAGTCGAAGCGGGTCCTCTAGCACAGATACGCAGTATTTT
V: TRBV19; size: .; J: TRBJ2-7; D: TRBD2; CDR3: CATSRRLAGQNREQYF; DNA: TGTGCCACTTCCCGGAGACTAGCGGGACAAAATAGGGAGCAGTACTTC
V: TRBV28; size: .; J: TRBJ2-3; D: .; CDR3: CATQSPRAGDTQYF; DNA: TGTGCCACCCAAAGCCCTAGGGCGGGAGATACGCAGTATTTT
V: TRBV30; size: .; J: TRBJ2-1; D: .; CDR3: CAGRESGNEQFF; DNA: TGTGCCGGTAGGGAGAGCGGCAATGAGCAGTTCTTC
V: TRBV9; size: .; J: TRBJ2-1; D: TRBD2; CDR3: CASSVASGAYNEQFF; DNA: TGTGCCAGCAGCGTAGCTAGCGGGGCATACAATGAGCAGTTCTTC
V: TRBV5-1; size: .; J: TRBJ2-7; D: TRBD1; CDR3: CASSLGTGPAYEQYF; DNA: TGCGCCAGCAGCTTGGGGACAGGCCCAGCCTACGAGCAGTACTTC
V: TRBV29-1; size: .; J: TRBJ1-2; D: .; CDR3: CSVEYGGFNGYTF; DNA: TGCAGCGTTGAATACGGGGGGTTCAATGGCTACACCTTC
V: TRBV11-2; size: .; J: TRBJ2-1; D: .; CDR3: CASSLGTRSYEQFF; DNA: TGTGCCAGCAGCTTAGGGACTCGCAGCTATGAGCAGTTCTTC
V: TRBV15; size: .; J: TRBJ2-7; D: TRBD1; CDR3: CATSRDGLGQGAYEQYF; DNA: TGTGCCACCAGCAGAGATGGTTTGGGACAGGGGGCCTACGAGCAGTACTTC
V: TRBV11-1; size: .; J: TRBJ1-1; D: .; CDR3: CASSQTGVMNTEAFF; DNA: TGTGCCAGCAGCCAAACCGGGGTCATGAACACTGAAGCTTTCTTT
V: TRBV18; size: .; J: TRBJ2-7; D: TRBD2; CDR3: CASSLAGGHYEQYF; DNA: TGTGCCAGCTCACTAGCGGGGGGGCACTACGAGCAGTACTTC
V: TRBV6-2/TRBV6-3; size: few; J: TRBJ1-2; D: TRBD1; CDR3: CASSPHQGASYGYTF; DNA: TGTGCCAGCAGTCCGCATCAGGGGGCGAGCTATGGCTACACCTTC
V: TRBV7-2; size: .; J: TRBJ2-3; D: .; CDR3: CASSLAGVGALDTQYF; DNA: TGTGCCAGCAGCTTAGCGGGCGTGGGAGCACTGGATACGCAGTATTTT